This TCR beta chain was recorded in a study of control samples from healthy donors and cancer patients (dated by TCRdb to the early 2020s). The germline V gene sets CDR1 to SGHRS and CDR2 to YFSETQ. V has 0 bases trimmed and J has 14 bases trimmed; junction bases matching no gene number 15. The CDR3, from cysteine to phenylalanine, totals 16 residues. Kept here is only the CDR3 DNA, which spans 48 bases and is read in frame from base 1. As to this clone: The specificity of this receptor is unknown. No clone much larger than this one lies a single base away; base qualities are absent.

The protocol used for the library was the immunoSEQ multiplex PCR assay. The table comes from immuneACCESS by way of TCRdb, which keeps in-frame sequences with V and J called. Part of the clones is missing from these tables; in studies checked, under half for an unresolved V gene and the rest for unknown reasons. For this sample there are fewer than 25,000 clones; around 83% appear just once. The ten biggest clones cover 27% of the sample. Sequenced material: PBMCs. This chain is built from TRBV5-1 and TRBJ2-1; 9 central bases correspond to TRBD1. The sequence was collected from a man between 60 and 75 years old with head and neck cancer. CDR3 region: CASSLDGTGRSREEFF. The DNA sequence follows: TGCGCCAGCAGCTTGGATGGGACAGGGAGAAGCCGAGAGGAGTTCTTC.